Listed here is a single T cell receptor beta chain. This sample is drawn from a study of shared clonotypes between healthy human individuals. Healthy HIV-negative adults without recent acute infections or vaccinations served as donors. Using immunoSEQ multiplex PCR, the repertoire was profiled, and TCRdb retains in-frame clones only, with some absent. The data contain 1,400,000 or so clones, about 98.5% of them seen just once; the ten biggest clones take up about 0.34%. Unmatched junction bases numbered 7, after V lost 3 bases and J lost 2 bases. The CDR3 consists of 17 residues. Per the germline V gene, CDR1 is SGHDN and CDR2 is FVKESK.

The receptor's source is a man aged 30-40 years in good health. The sample was naive CD4+ T cells sorted from blood. As to subset: CD45RA+ positively selected. The chain is built from TRBV14 and TRBJ2-2; 9 bases align to TRBD2. CDR3 DNA: TGTGCCAGCAGCCACATAGCGGGAGTAACCAACACCGGGGAGCTGTTTTTT. This gives the protein CASSHIAGVTNTGELFF.